What follows describes a single TCR beta chain. The antigen is unknown. Germline CDR1 is SQVTM and CDR2 is ANQGSEA. The CDR3 covers 15 residues. V shed 4 bases and J shed 0 bases, with 14 bases lying between them. This specimen belongs to a study of shared clonotypes between healthy human individuals. Overall study findings and caveats: Lower generation probabilities were found for non-shared clonotypes than for those shared by all four donors.

Clones were sequenced by immunoSEQ multiplex PCR, and TCRdb holds only the in-frame ones, with some missing. The sample lists roughly 2.6 million clones, just over 90% occurring once. The chain recombines TRBV29-1 with TRBJ2-3, with a possible D match to TRBD2 (7 bases). The sequence came from a man between 18 and 35 years old in good health. The sample consisted of naive CD4+ T cells sorted from blood. Subset: CD45RA+ positively selected. The CDR3 protein is CSVGGGRDSTDTQYF. The CDR3 nucleotides read TGCAGCGTTGGAGGGGGGAGGGACAGCACAGATACGCAGTATTTT.